This entry is about one TCR beta chain. A second PCR, run for roughly 7 to 12 cycles, used a sample-barcoded 5' primer plus a J-beta primer mix. With 12 random nucleotides, a template-switch adaptor tagged each individual cDNA molecule. TCRdb redid the calling of the 5' RACE reads with MiXCR, one entry per CDR3 protein. The sample includes 650,000 to 1,000,000 distinct CDR3 sequences, roughly 46% seen only once; the top ten take about a sixth. The sample comes from a study of blood T cells in healthy people across ages. In the study overall: Template switching picked up about one barcoded beta molecule for each two T cells.

This CDR3 is built from 17 residues. V was pared by 1 base and J by 7 bases, with 8 bases of the junction left unmatched. Germline lookup yields CDR1 LGHDT and CDR2 YNNKEL (reference sequence). In each sample, at least 6 million PBMCs were isolated. Extraction yielded at least 6 micrograms of total RNA per sample. This TCR was recovered from a man older than 75 in good health. This chain links TRBV3-1 with TRBJ2-1; 12 bases are a match to TRBD2. Sequenced input: blood. CDR3 region: CASSQGHLAGGPNEQFF. DNA of the CDR3: TGTGCCAGCAGCCAAGGTCATCTAGCGGGGGGGCCGAATGAGCAGTTCTTC.